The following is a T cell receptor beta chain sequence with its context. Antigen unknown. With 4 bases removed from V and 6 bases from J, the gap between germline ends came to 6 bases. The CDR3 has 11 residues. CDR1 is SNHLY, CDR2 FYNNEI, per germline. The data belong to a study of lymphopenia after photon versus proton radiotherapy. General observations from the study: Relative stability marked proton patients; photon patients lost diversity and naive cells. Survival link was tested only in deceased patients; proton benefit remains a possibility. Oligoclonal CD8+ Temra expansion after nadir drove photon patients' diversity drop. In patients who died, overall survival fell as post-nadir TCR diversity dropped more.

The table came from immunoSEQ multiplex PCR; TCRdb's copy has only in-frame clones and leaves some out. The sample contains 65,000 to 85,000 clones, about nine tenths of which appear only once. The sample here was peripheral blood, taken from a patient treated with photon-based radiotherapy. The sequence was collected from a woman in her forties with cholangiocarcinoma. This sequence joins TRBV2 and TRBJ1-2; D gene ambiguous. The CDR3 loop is CASSGDNGYTF. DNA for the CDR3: TGTGCCAGCAGTGGAGACAATGGCTACACCTTC.